Below are 24 T cell receptor beta chains sequenced from a single sample in a study of shared clonotypes between healthy human individuals. Generated by immunoSEQ multiplex PCR, the TCRdb table keeps only in-frame clones and is missing some. Of more than 2,000,000 clones detected, approximately 94% appear once; the ten largest clones hold roughly 0.15%. The sequencing sample was made of naive CD4+ T cells sorted from blood. This sample's subset: CD45RA+ positively selected. Receptors were obtained from a man in his late teens or twenties in good health.

V is TRBV6-5 and J is TRBJ2-7; tentatively, D is TRBD1 (5 bases). The germline V gene encodes CDR1 MNHEY and CDR2 SVGAGI. The CDR3 totals 16 residues. V was clipped by 1 base and J by 0 bases, with 13 bases between them. In DNA form, the CDR3 reads TGTGCCAGCAGTTACTACGGCAGGGCGAGCTCCTACGAGCAGTACTTC. Translation gives CASSYYGRASSYEQYF.

The J gene is TRBJ2-5, the V gene TRBV18, with a possible D match to TRBD2 (7 bases). V was shortened by 3 bases and J by 9 bases, with 23 bases between the two germline ends. Germline V gene lookup returns CDR1 KGHSH and CDR2 LQKENI. This CDR3 contains 16 residues. DNA for the CDR3: TGTGCCAGCTCACCGGGGGGGGCCCAAGAGACTCACCCCCAGTACTTC. Protein sequence: CASSPGGAQETHPQYF.

This clone was detected once. The chain joins TRBV11-2 to TRBJ2-7; TRBD1 or TRBD2 may be the D gene (6 bases each). Germline V gives CDR1 SGHAT, CDR2 FQNNGV. Trimming pared 5 bases from V and 3 bases from J, leaving 17 bases between. This CDR3 is 15 amino acids long. In DNA form, the CDR3 reads TGTGCCAGCAGCCCCGTTGTCGGGGGCGACTACGAGCAGTACTTC. This encodes CASSPVVGGDYEQYF.

The chain joins TRBV19 to TRBJ2-7, with TRBD2 matching 8 bases. CDR1 is LNHDA, CDR2 SQIVND, per germline (reference sequence). The CDR3 loop spans 14 amino acids. Trimming took 5 bases from V and 2 from J; bases not matched to a gene: 5. The CDR3 spells CASSREGKAYEQYF. Here the CDR3 DNA reads TGTGCCAGTAGTCGGGAGGGGAAGGCCTACGAGCAGTACTTC.

This clone was recorded a few times. This chain links TRBV6-5 with TRBJ1-1; D unclear. The CDR3 has 11 residues. The V and J ends lost 6 bases and 9 bases respectively, with 11 bases between them. Germline V CDR1 and CDR2: MNHEY, SVGAGI. The CDR3 region is CASSRGMKAFF. The DNA for the CDR3 is TGTGCCAGCAGCCGAGGAATGAAAGCTTTCTTT.

The genes are TRBV6-6 and TRBJ2-5; TRBD2 agrees at 11 bases. The CDR3 consists of 15 residues. CDR1 is MNHNY and CDR2 is SVGAGI in the germline V gene (reference sequence). V lost 7 bases and J lost 4; bases outside the gene matches: 8. The CDR3 bases are TGTGCCAGCACTTCCGGGACTAGCGGCTTAGAGACCCAGTACTTC. This codes for CASTSGTSGLETQYF.

The chain has TRBV7-2 and TRBJ2-7; 7 bases fit TRBD1. Germline-derived CDR1 and CDR2 are SGHTA and FQGNSA. CDR3 size: 16 residues. Trimming took 5 bases from V and 4 from J; bases not matched to a gene: 14. The CDR3: CASSGTIRDRKYEQYF. CDR3 DNA: TGTGCCAGCAGCGGAACCATTCGGGACAGAAAGTACGAGCAGTACTTC.

The V gene is TRBV5-1, the J gene TRBJ2-1; 9 bases map to TRBD1. There are 15 residues in the CDR3. The germline gives CDR1 SGHRS, CDR2 YFSETQ. J was trimmed by 3 bases and V by 8 bases; bases with no gene match: 9. The CDR3 sequence: CASNSGTGSYNEQFF. The CDR3 region has the DNA TGCGCCAGTAATTCCGGGACAGGGAGCTACAATGAGCAGTTCTTC. Variable domain in full (rest from reference TRBV5-1 and TRBJ2-1): KAGVTQTPRYLIKTRGQQVTLSCSPISGHRSVSWYQQTPGQGLQFLFEYFSETQRNKGNFPGRFSGRQFSNSRSEMNVSTLELGDSALYLCASNSGTGSYNEQFFGPGTRLTVL.

This chain links TRBV6-1 with TRBJ1-2; D uncertain. The V gene's germline CDR1 is MNHNS and CDR2 SASEGT. V lost 1 base and J lost 3, with 6 bases in between. The length of the CDR3 is 13 residues. The chain's CDR3 is CASSEVDYYGYTF. The CDR3 bases are TGTGCCAGCAGTGAAGTGGATTACTATGGCTACACCTTC.

V usage is TRBV6-6 and J usage is TRBJ1-3; D is ambiguous. From germline, CDR1 is MNHNY and CDR2 SVGAGI (reference sequence). The CDR3 contains 14 residues. Trimming cost V 0 bases and J 4 bases, with 7 bases left between them. In DNA form, the CDR3 reads TGTGCCAGCAGTTACTCGAATGTCGGAAACACCATATATTTT. Amino acids: CASSYSNVGNTIYF.

The rearrangement links TRBV4-1 to TRBJ2-5; TRBD1 matches at 8 bases. Germline V gene data show CDR1 as MGHRA and CDR2 as YSYEKL. The CDR3 totals 19 residues. J was trimmed by 1 base and V by 4 bases; bases with no gene match: 17. CDR3 DNA: TGCGCCAGCAGCCCGGAACCAACGACAGGGGACTTCACCCAAGAGACCCAGTACTTC. It translates to CASSPEPTTGDFTQETQYF.

This chain uses TRBV11-3 with TRBJ2-5; D gene unclear. The ends were cut back, 3 bases at V and 5 bases at J, with 10 bases in the middle. CDR1 is SGHNT and CDR2 is YENEEA in the germline V gene. The CDR3 sequence is 13 residues long. CDR3 DNA sequence: TGTGCCAGCAGCTTTTCGGATTGGGAGACCCAGTACTTC. It translates to CASSFSDWETQYF.

The chain links TRBV5-6 to TRBJ2-3; D uncertain. Trimming took 4 bases from V and 3 from J, leaving 18 bases between them. This CDR3 has 16 amino acids. CDR1 and CDR2 (germline): SGHDT, YYEEEE. CDR3 sequence reads: CASSKNAATWTDTQYF. The CDR3 DNA sequence: TGTGCCAGCAGCAAAAATGCGGCGACCTGGACAGATACGCAGTATTTT.

CDR3 bases: TGCGCCAGCAGCTTGGACCCCTCCGTTCAATACGAGCAGTACTTC. Protein product: CASSLDPSVQYEQYF. V and J are TRBV5-1 and TRBJ2-7; D is unclear. The CDR3 is made up of 15 amino acids. V was shortened by 0 bases and J by 4 bases, with 14 bases between the two germline ends. CDR1 and CDR2 from the germline V gene are SGHRS and YFSETQ.

The chain carries TRBV6-5 and TRBJ1-5; no definite D call. The CDR3 has 14 residues. V lost 4 bases to trimming and J lost 0 bases, with 7 bases between them. CDR1 MNHEY and CDR2 SVGAGI come from the germline V gene. The CDR3 loop is CASSSTLSNQPQHF. The CDR3 DNA follows: TGTGCCAGCAGTTCGACACTTAGCAATCAGCCCCAGCATTTT.

This chain links TRBV11-3 with TRBJ2-3, with 8 bases lining up with TRBD2. This CDR3 has 15 residues. From germline, CDR1 is SGHNT and CDR2 YENEEA. V lost 4 bases and J lost 4; bases outside the gene matches: 7. The CDR3 DNA sequence: TGTGCCAGCAGCTCGGGGGGGGATCGGCCAGATACGCAGTATTTT. It codes for CASSSGGDRPDTQYF. Using reference TRBV11-3 and TRBJ2-3 for the parts outside the CDR3, the full variable domain is EAGVVQSPRYKIIEKKQPVAFWCNPISGHNTLYWYLQNLGQGPELLIRYENEEAVDDSQLPKDRFSAERLKGVDSTLKIQPAELGDSAVYLCASSSGGDRPDTQYFGPGTRLTVL.

This sequence joins TRBV11-3 and TRBJ2-7; no clear D gene. Between the trimmed V and J ends, which lost 3 bases and 6 bases, there was a span of 12 bases. Germline V gives CDR1 SGHNT, CDR2 YENEEA. The CDR3 is made up of 13 amino acids. The CDR3 nucleotides are TGTGCCAGCAGCTTTACGGCTTCTTCCGAGCAGTACTTC. This sequence encodes CASSFTASSEQYF. The full variable domain, with the rest looked up from reference TRBV11-3 and TRBJ2-7, is EAGVVQSPRYKIIEKKQPVAFWCNPISGHNTLYWYLQNLGQGPELLIRYENEEAVDDSQLPKDRFSAERLKGVDSTLKIQPAELGDSAVYLCASSFTASSEQYFGPGTRLTVT.

The chain has TRBV4-3 and TRBJ1-1, with D tentatively TRBD1 (6 bases). Trimming took off 0 bases at V and 5 bases at J, with 13 bases between the two ends. From germline, CDR1 is LGHNA and CDR2 YSLEER. This CDR3 has 15 residues. CDR3 protein: CASSQEGGFGTEAFF. CDR3 in DNA: TGCGCCAGCAGCCAAGAAGGGGGTTTTGGAACTGAAGCTTTCTTT.

The chain combines TRBV28 with TRBJ1-6; 11 positions match TRBD1. From germline, CDR1 is MDHEN and CDR2 SYDVKM. There are 18 residues in the CDR3. After removal of 3 bases from V and 2 bases from J, the junction contained 6 bases not matched to a gene. The CDR3 loop is CASSFGTGGNPYNSPLHF. The CDR3 nucleotides read TGTGCCAGCAGTTTCGGGACAGGGGGTAACCCCTATAATTCACCCCTCCACTTT.

The chain carries TRBV30 and TRBJ1-2; D perhaps matches TRBD1 (5 bases). CDR1 and CDR2 (germline): GTSNPN, SVGIG (reference sequence). The CDR3 covers 15 residues. The ends were cut back, 0 bases at V and 3 bases at J, with 14 bases in the middle. The CDR3 DNA reads as TGTGCCTGGAGTGTACGGCCGCGGGGGGACTATGGCTACACCTTC. This encodes CAWSVRPRGDYGYTF. The whole variable domain, remainder taken from reference TRBV30 and TRBJ1-2, is SQTIHQWPATLVQPVGSPLSLECTVEGTSNPNLYWYRQAAGRGLQLLFYSVGIGQISSEVPQNLSASRPQDRQFILSSKKLLLSDSGFYLCAWSVRPRGDYGYTFGSGTRLTVV.

CDR3 DNA sequence: TGTGCCAGCAGCCAAGATCTTTGGGGGGGGGCAGGCGAGCAGTACTTC. It yields the protein CASSQDLWGGAGEQYF. The chain couples TRBV4-2 to TRBJ2-5, with a tentative D call TRBD2 (7 bases). The J call may be faulty, since TRBJ2-7 better matches the DNA end. CDR1 is LGHNA, CDR2 YNFKEQ, per germline. The CDR3 runs to 16 residues.

The V and J genes are TRBV15 and TRBJ2-7, with 10 bases that match TRBD1. The CDR3 loop spans 19 amino acids. With 2 bases clipped from V and 0 bases from J, the junction kept 13 bases outside the gene matches. Looked up from germline, CDR1 is LNHNV and CDR2 is YYDKDF (reference sequence). This CDR3 is CATSRFPGRGQGSSYEQYF. CDR3 in DNA: TGTGCCACCAGCAGATTTCCCGGACGGGGACAGGGGAGCTCCTACGAGCAGTACTTC. Complete variable domain (other parts from reference TRBV15 and TRBJ2-7): DAMVIQNPRYQVTQFGKPVTLSCSQTLNHNVMYWYQQKSSQAPKLLFHYYDKDFNNEADTPDNFQSRRPNTSFCFLDIRSPGLGDTAMYLCATSRFPGRGQGSSYEQYFGPGTRLTVT.

This chain joins TRBV6-1 and TRBJ1-6; D gene uncertain. The CDR3 totals 14 residues. The germline V gene encodes CDR1 MNHNS and CDR2 SASEGT. Trimming stripped 1 base from V and 7 bases from J, with 8 bases between. CDR3 nucleotides: TGTGCCAGCAGTGAAGGCGGTCTCAATTCACCCCTCCACTTT. Translated, it gives CASSEGGLNSPLHF.

This clone has more than one count but fewer than ten. The chain joins TRBV18 to TRBJ1-1; D is ambiguous. The germline CDR1 and CDR2 sequences are KGHSH and LQKENI. V was trimmed by 6 bases and J by 1 base, leaving 15 bases between them. The CDR3 contains 15 residues. The CDR3 nucleotides read TGTGCCAGCTCGCCGCTAGGGTTAACGAACACTGAAGCTTTCTTT. Encoded protein: CASSPLGLTNTEAFF.